These 27 T cell receptor beta chains originate from one sample sequenced in a study of tumor-infiltrating lymphocytes in primary liver carcinoma. Unsorted bulk tissue, 20-30 mg of it, served as the source for co-extraction of RNA and DNA. Starting material of 500 ng total RNA yielded TCR beta cDNA via a constant-region primer. For TCR beta, libraries were produced by three nested multiplex PCR rounds using slightly modified ARM-PCR. A C-beta reverse primer and TRBV1-TRBV30 forward primers served in each of the first two PCR rounds, at ten to eleven cycles apiece. A single record per CDR3 protein comes from TCRdb applying MiXCR to the multiplex PCR reads. The data contain approximately 79,000 distinct CDR3 sequences, 60% to 75% of them singletons. Source material: liver tumor tissue from sampling region 4. The subset: tumor region T4, right-lateral pole. The source of these receptors is a man in his forties with primary liver carcinoma and hepatitis B virus infection.

The CDR3 reads CACSQDQGSTGELFF. CDR3 nucleotide sequence: TGCGCTTGCAGCCAAGATCAGGGGAGCACCGGGGAGCTGTTTTTT. V usage is TRBV4-1 and J usage is TRBJ2-2, with a weak D call TRBD1 (6 bases). The germline gives CDR1 MGHRA, CDR2 YSYEKL. The CDR3 has 15 residues.

With regard to this clonotype: One junction end disagrees with the germline gene, perhaps due to a read error. The chain uses TRBV4-1 and TRBJ2-2; 7 positions agree with TRBD1. CDR1 is MGHRA and CDR2 is YSYEKL in the germline V gene. The CDR3 runs 15 residues. This CDR3 reads CASSRDSVFAGELFF. For the CDR3, the DNA is TGCGCCAGCAGTCGGGACAGTGTTTTCGCCGGGGAGTTGTTTTTT.

This clonotype is judged medium-sized. This chain joins TRBV11-2 and TRBJ2-7, with a possible D match to TRBD1 (5 bases). The germline V gene has CDR1 SGHAT and CDR2 FQNNGV. The V end lost 0 bases, the J end lost 1 base, and 7 bases lay between the germline ends. CDR3 length equals 14 residues. The CDR3 region has the DNA TGTGCCAGCAGCTTAGACAGGGCGTCCTACGAGCAGTACTTC. This gives the protein CASSLDRASYEQYF.

On this clonotype: Being one base from a much bigger clone, this may be a read error. This chain joins TRBV5-4 and TRBJ2-6; D assignment may be TRBD1 or TRBD2 (6 bases each). This CDR3 region has 15 residues. CDR1 and CDR2 (germline): SGHNT, YYREEE (reference sequence). The CDR3 loop reads CASSIRQTGANVMTF. CDR3 nucleotides: TGTGCCAGCAGCATAAGACAGACGGGGGCCAACGTCATGACTTTC.

The chain is built from TRBV28 and TRBJ2-3, with D maybe TRBD2 (6 bases). CDR1 is MDHEN and CDR2 is SYDVKM in the germline V gene. CDR3 length: 13 residues. The V end lost 5 bases, the J end lost 9 bases, and 15 bases lay between the germline ends. This CDR3 is CASSTTSRETQYF. As DNA, the CDR3 is TGTGCCAGCAGTACAACTAGCAGAGAAACGCAGTATTTT.

About this clonotype: This CDR3 fails to terminate in the conserved phenylalanine or tryptophan, so it likely reflects a read error. The CDR3 loop reads CASSYYLAGGPGEQYL. The CDR3 DNA reads TGTGCCAGCAGCTATTACCTAGCGGGAGGGCCGGGCGAGCAGTACTTA. The chain employs TRBV4-2 and TRBJ2-7; 12 nucleotides agree with TRBD2. The CDR3 extends over 16 amino acids. Losses at the gene ends were 5 bases for V and 6 bases for J; bases not matched to a gene: 11. Germline values: CDR1 LGHNA, CDR2 YNFKEQ.

Remarks on this clonotype: Given the absence of the conserved phenylalanine or tryptophan at the CDR3 end, a read error is likely. The genes are TRBV11-2 and TRBJ2-7; 13 nucleotides line up with TRBD2. Germline CDR1 SGHAT, CDR2 FQNNGV. This CDR3 contains 18 residues. The CDR3 sequence: CASSLSVELAGGGYGQYL. The CDR3 DNA reads TGTGCCAGCAGCTTATCCGTTGAACTAGCGGGAGGGGGGTACGGGCAGTACTTA.

Of note for this clonotype: One junction end does not reproduce the germline sequence, and a read error may be involved. V and J are TRBV29-1 and TRBJ1-1, with D perhaps TRBD1 (5 bases). Germline V lookup: CDR1 SQVTM, CDR2 ANQGSEA. This CDR3 is built from 13 residues. The CDR3 nucleotides read TGCAGTGTTGCCCTACAGGTTAACACTGAAGCTTTCTTT. Its protein is CSVALQVNTEAFF.

There are many counts of this clonotype. The rearrangement joins TRBV5-5 to TRBJ2-7; 11 bases map to TRBD2. Trimming cost V 4 bases and J 4 bases; bases outside gene matches: 7. The CDR3 has 15 residues. Per the germline V gene, CDR1 is SGHKS and CDR2 is YYEKEE (reference sequence). Here the CDR3 DNA reads TGTGCCAGCAGCCTGACTAGCGGGGTAGATTACGAGCAGTACTTC. It is translated as CASSLTSGVDYEQYF.

In the case of this clonotype: Just one base apart from a much larger clone, this may be a read error. The chain is built from TRBV7-9 and TRBJ2-7, with 11 bases identical to TRBD2. CDR3 length equals 17 residues. Germline CDR1 SEHNR, CDR2 FQNEAQ (reference sequence). The CDR3 DNA follows: TGTGCCAGCAGACCCCCTCTCTCTAGCGGGGGGTCCTGCGAGCAGTACTTC. Amino acids: CASRPPLSSGGSCEQYF.

Notes on this clonotype: This CDR3 fails to terminate in the conserved phenylalanine or tryptophan, so it likely reflects a read error. This sequence joins TRBV10-2 and TRBJ2-5; unclear D gene. This CDR3 has 13 residues. CDR1 and CDR2 from the germline V gene are WSHSY and SAAADI. CDR3 loop: CASSEARSETQYL. The CDR3 DNA follows: TGCGCCAGTAGTGAGGCAAGGTCGGAGACCCAGTACCTC.

Worth noting for this clonotype: One junction end disagrees with the germline gene, perhaps due to a read error. V and J are TRBV29-1 and TRBJ2-7, with 11 bases identical to TRBD1. This CDR3 region has 15 residues. Germline loops: CDR1 SQVTM, CDR2 ANQGSEA. CDR3 sequence: CSVEEEGQGAYEQYF. DNA of the CDR3: TGCAGTGTTGAAGAAGAAGGACAGGGGGCCTATGAGCAGTACTTC.

The CDR3 nucleotides read TGTGCCAGCAGCCCCCACCCCGCAACTAATGAAAAACTGTTTTTT. It encodes CASSPHPATNEKLFF. V usage is TRBV9 and J usage is TRBJ1-4; no definite D call. CDR1 SGDLS and CDR2 YYNGEE come from the germline V gene. CDR3 size: 15 residues. V was clipped by 4 bases and J by 0 bases, with 10 bases between them.

Concerning this clonotype itself: Germline is not matched at one junction end, which may reflect a read error. This chain's CDR3 is CASSEGQSCETFF. The CDR3, as DNA: TGTGCCAGCAGTGAGGGGCAATCGTGTGAAACTTTCTTT. The V call is TRBV12-3 or TRBV12-4, the J call TRBJ1-1; D might be TRBD1 (5 bases). This CDR3 is built from 13 residues.

With respect to this clonotype: Being one base from a much bigger clone, this may be a read error. This chain connects TRBV4-2 to TRBJ2-4, with a possible D match to TRBD1 (5 bases). The CDR3 consists of 14 residues. The germline V gene has CDR1 LGHNA and CDR2 YNFKEQ. V lost 4 bases and J 0 bases, leaving 7 bases between the germline ends. The chain's CDR3 is CASSLDIAKNIQYF. CDR3 DNA sequence: TGTGCCAGCAGCCTGGACATAGCCAAAAACATTCAGTACTTC.

Of note for this clonotype: Because the CDR3 is missing its conserved closing phenylalanine or tryptophan, this is likely a read error. The J gene is TRBJ2-7, the V gene TRBV6-5; D may correspond to TRBD1 or TRBD2 (5 bases each). TRBJ2-1 explains the end of the DNA better; the J call may be wrong. Germline V gives CDR1 MNHEY, CDR2 SVGAGI. There are 16 residues in the CDR3. The CDR3, as DNA: TGTGCCAGCAGTTACTCTAGAGGGGTTCTGGCCTACGAGCAGTTCTCC. Protein product: CASSYSRGVLAYEQFS.

This rearrangement joins TRBV10-3 to TRBJ2-2; 11 bases align to TRBD2. With 6 bases clipped from V and 6 bases from J, the junction kept 15 bases outside the gene matches. The CDR3 consists of 18 residues. CDR1 is ENHRY and CDR2 is SYGVKD in the germline V gene. CDR3 coding DNA: TGTGCCATCAGCCCTGTCGCGACTAGCGGGAAGGTTTCCGGGGAGCTGTTTTTT. Its translation is CAISPVATSGKVSGELFF.

In the case of this clonotype: An end of the junction does not agree with germline; a read error may underlie this. The chain couples TRBV2 to TRBJ2-7; D not resolved. The germline V gene encodes CDR1 SNHLY and CDR2 FYNNEI. This CDR3 region has 15 residues. CDR3 protein: CASRSFDTGNYEQHF. The DNA of the CDR3 is TGTGCCAGCAGGTCCTTTGACACGGGTAATTACGAGCAGCACTTC.

The J gene is TRBJ2-7, the V gene TRBV12-2; the table calls TRBD2, which could not be checked here. TRBV12-2 corresponds to a pseudogene. The length of the CDR3 is 16 residues. CDR3 sequence: CASCPRDLGDCHEQYF. DNA of the CDR3: TGTGCAAGTTGCCCTAGGGATCTAGGAGACTGTCACGAGCAGTACTTC.

Remarks on this clonotype: The junction differs from germline at one of its ends, possibly a read error. The gene calls are TRBV11-2 and TRBJ2-5; tentatively, D is TRBD1 (6 bases). The CDR3 spans 17 residues. Germline CDR1 SGHAT, CDR2 FQNNGV. CDR3 DNA: TGTGCCAGCAGCTTAGTCAGTGGGGGCAGTCGAAAAGAGGCCCAGTACTTC. This sequence encodes CASSLVSGGSRKEAQYF.

This clonotype was seen once. The CDR3 ends on some other residue instead of the conserved phenylalanine or tryptophan, so this is likely a read error. The limits of the CDR3 on the DNA are not certain, so only TCRdb's listed CDR3 is given. The rearrangement joins TRBV28 to TRBJ1-2; the table names TRBD1, a call not compared with the DNA. Looked up from germline, CDR1 is MDHEN and CDR2 is SYDVKM. The CDR3 contains 15 residues when both ends are counted. The chain's CDR3 is CASTSEQGDSYGYTL.

This rearrangement joins TRBV29-1 to TRBJ2-5; possible D gene TRBD2, 5 bases. Deletions cut 3 bases from V and 4 bases from J, with 12 bases between. From germline, CDR1 is SQVTM and CDR2 ANQGSEA. This CDR3 comprises 13 residues. This CDR3 reads CSVDGISGETQYF. The CDR3 DNA sequence: TGCAGCGTTGACGGGATATCCGGAGAGACCCAGTACTTC.

As for this clonotype: At one end the junction does not follow the germline gene, possibly because of a read error. V gene TRBV5-1 combines with J gene TRBJ2-5, with D possibly being TRBD2 (7 bases). CDR3 length equals 15 residues. Germline values: CDR1 SGHRS, CDR2 YFSETQ. DNA for the CDR3: TGCGCCGGCAGCTTGGAAGGGGGGGTGTCAGAGACCCAGAACTTC. This sequence encodes CAGSLEGGVSETQNF. Combining the CDR3 with reference TRBV5-1 and TRBJ2-5 gives the whole variable domain KAGVTQTPRYLIKTRGQQVTLSCSPISGHRSVSWYQQTPGQGLQFLFEYFSETQRNKGNFPGRFSGRQFSNSRSEMNVSTLELGDSALYLCAGSLEGGVSETQNFGPGTRLLVL.

The CDR3 nucleotides are TGTGCCAGCAGCTCAAGCAGCGTGGACGAGCAGTACTTC. This encodes CASSSSSVDEQYF. This chain connects TRBV11-2 to TRBJ2-7; no reliable D call. Germline loops: CDR1 SGHAT, CDR2 FQNNGV. This CDR3 comprises 13 residues. Between the trimmed V and J ends, which lost 4 bases and 5 bases, there was a span of 12 bases.

Notes on this clonotype: The junction departs from the called germline gene at one end, perhaps through a read error. The chain joins TRBV4-1 to TRBJ1-5; a possible D gene is TRBD1 (5 bases). The germline V gene encodes CDR1 MGHRA and CDR2 YSYEKL. There are 15 residues in the CDR3. The CDR3 is CASSQDIAGWQSQHF. The CDR3 coding sequence is TGTGCCAGCAGCCAAGATATCGCAGGGTGGCAATCCCAGCATTTT.

This clonotype was counted at least ten times. One end of the junction is discordant with germline, which a read error may explain. This rearrangement joins TRBV29-1 to TRBJ2-1, with D possibly TRBD2 on 5 matching bases. Germline V gene sequence: CDR1 SQVTM, CDR2 ANQGSEA. The CDR3 is made up of 8 amino acids. The CDR3 DNA is TGCAGCGTCGAGGGTCCGATCTTC. Translation gives CSVEGPIF.

On this clonotype: At one end, the junction sequence differs from germline, possibly due to a read error. The V gene is TRBV29-1, the J gene TRBJ2-5; D gene ambiguous. This CDR3 comprises 14 residues. CDR1 is SQVTM and CDR2 is ANQGSEA in the germline V gene. CDR3 nucleotides: TGCAGCGTTGATGGCGGACGCGCCCAAGAGCCCCAGTACTTC. The encoded protein is CSVDGGRAQEPQYF.